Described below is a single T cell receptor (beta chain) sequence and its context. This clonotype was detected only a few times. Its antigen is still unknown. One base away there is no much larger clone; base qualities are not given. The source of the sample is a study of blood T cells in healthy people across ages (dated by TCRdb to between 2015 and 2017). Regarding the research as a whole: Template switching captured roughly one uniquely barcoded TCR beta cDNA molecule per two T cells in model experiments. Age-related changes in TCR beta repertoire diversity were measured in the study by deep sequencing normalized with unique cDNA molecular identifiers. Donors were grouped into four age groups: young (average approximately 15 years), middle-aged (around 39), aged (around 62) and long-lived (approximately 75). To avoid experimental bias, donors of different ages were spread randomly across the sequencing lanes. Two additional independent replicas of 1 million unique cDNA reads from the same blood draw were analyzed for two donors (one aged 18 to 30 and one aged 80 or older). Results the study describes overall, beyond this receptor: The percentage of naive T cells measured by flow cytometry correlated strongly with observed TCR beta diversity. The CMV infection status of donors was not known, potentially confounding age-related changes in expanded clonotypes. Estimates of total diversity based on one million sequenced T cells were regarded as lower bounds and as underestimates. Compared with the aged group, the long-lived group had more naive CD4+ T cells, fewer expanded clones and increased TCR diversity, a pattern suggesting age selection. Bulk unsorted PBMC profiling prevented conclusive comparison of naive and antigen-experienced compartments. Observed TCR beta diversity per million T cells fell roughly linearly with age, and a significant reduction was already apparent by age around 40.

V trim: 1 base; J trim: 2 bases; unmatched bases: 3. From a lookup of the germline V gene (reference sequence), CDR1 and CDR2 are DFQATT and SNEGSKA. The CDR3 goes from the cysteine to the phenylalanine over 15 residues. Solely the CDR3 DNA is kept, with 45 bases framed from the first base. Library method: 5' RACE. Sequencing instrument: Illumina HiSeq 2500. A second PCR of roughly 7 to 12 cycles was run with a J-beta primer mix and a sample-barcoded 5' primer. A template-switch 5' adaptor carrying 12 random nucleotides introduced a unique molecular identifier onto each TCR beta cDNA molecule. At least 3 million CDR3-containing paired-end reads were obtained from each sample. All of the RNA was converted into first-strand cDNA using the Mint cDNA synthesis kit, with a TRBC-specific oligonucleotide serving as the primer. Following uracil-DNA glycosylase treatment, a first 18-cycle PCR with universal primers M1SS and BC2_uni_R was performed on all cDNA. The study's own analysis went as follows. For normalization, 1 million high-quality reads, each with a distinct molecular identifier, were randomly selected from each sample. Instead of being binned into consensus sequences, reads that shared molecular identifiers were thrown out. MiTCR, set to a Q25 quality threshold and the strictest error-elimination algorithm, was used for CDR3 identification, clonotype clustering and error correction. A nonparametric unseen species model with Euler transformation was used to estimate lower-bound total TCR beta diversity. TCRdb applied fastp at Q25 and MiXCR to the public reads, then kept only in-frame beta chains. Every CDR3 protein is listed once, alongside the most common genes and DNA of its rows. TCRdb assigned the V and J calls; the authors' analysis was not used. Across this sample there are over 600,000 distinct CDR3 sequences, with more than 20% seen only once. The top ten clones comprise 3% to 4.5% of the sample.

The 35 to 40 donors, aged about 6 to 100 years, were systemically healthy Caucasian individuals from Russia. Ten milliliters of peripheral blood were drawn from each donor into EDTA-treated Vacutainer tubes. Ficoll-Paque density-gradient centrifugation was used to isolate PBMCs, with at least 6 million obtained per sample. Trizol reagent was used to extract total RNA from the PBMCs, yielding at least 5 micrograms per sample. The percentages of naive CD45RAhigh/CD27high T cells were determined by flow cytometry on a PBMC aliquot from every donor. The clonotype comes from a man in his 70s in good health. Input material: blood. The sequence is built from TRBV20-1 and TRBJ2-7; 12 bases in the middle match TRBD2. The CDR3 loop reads CSARGTSGITYEQYF. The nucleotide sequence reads TGCAGTGCTAGAGGGACTAGCGGGATAACCTACGAGCAGTACTTC.